This TCR beta chain was sequenced for a study of T-cell reconstitution after alpha-beta-depleted transplantation in children. Germline CDR1 and CDR2: ENHRY and SYGVKD. The junction had 2 bases not matched to a gene; V was cut back by 2 bases and J by 7 bases. This CDR3 contains 13 residues. In this sample, this clonotype turned up many times. The TCRbeta library was prepared with unique molecular identifiers. TCRdb analysed the PCR reads with MiXCR anew, one entry per CDR3 protein. The sample has around 450,000 distinct CDR3 sequences; around 15% are singletons. Specimen: PBMCs, mostly from graft donor cells, collected 360 days after TCRalphabeta/CD19-depleted stem cell transplant. V gene TRBV10-3 combines with J gene TRBJ2-5, with TRBD2 matching over 9 bases. This clonotype originated in a boy under three years old who had a stem cell transplant for Wiskott-Aldrich syndrome, so the T cells may come from the graft donor. The CDR3 DNA sequence: TGTGCCATCAGTGAGCCGACTAGCGGGACCCAGTACTTC. Amino acids: CAISEPTSGTQYF.